A selection of T cell receptor beta chains follows, all from one sample in a study of radiation and T cells in renal cell carcinoma. TCRdb's copy holds only in-frame clones and misses some; the assay was immunoSEQ multiplex PCR. Of 20,000 to 25,000 clones in the sample, roughly 80% are singletons; the top ten hold approximately 40%. Material: blood, obtained from a patient whose treatment included radiotherapy and nephrectomy. These receptors all stem from a man aged 55-75 years with renal cell carcinoma. Each CDR3 is given with its conserved first and last residue. The order of the fields is D gene, clone size, J gene, V gene, CDR3 DNA, CDR3 protein. A D gene is named only where the DNA matches it firmly. Clone size is given for some rows only: seen once, a few or many times, or a class if the clone is expanded.

D: TRBD1
size: .
J: TRBJ1-1
V: TRBV7-2
DNA: TGTGCCAGCAGCTTAGCGCAGGGACAGCTCGAAGCTTTCTTT
CDR3: CASSLAQGQLEAFF

D: .
size: .
J: TRBJ2-7
V: TRBV5-1
DNA: TGCGCCAGCAGATTTAGCGCCGCCTACGAGCAGTACTTC
CDR3: CASRFSAAYEQYF

D: .
size: .
J: TRBJ2-3
V: TRBV9
DNA: TGTGCCAGCAGCAACCCAGACTTTCCTAGCACAGATACGCAGTATTTT
CDR3: CASSNPDFPSTDTQYF

D: TRBD2
size: .
J: TRBJ2-5
V: TRBV30
DNA: TGTGGTGGGCGGGGGCAAGAGACCCAGTACTTC
CDR3: CGGRGQETQYF

D: .
size: few
J: TRBJ1-1
V: TRBV11-3
DNA: TGTGCCAGCAGCCTCGACAGGCAGAACACTGAAGCTTTCTTT
CDR3: CASSLDRQNTEAFF

D: .
size: .
J: TRBJ1-2
V: TRBV5-6
DNA: TGTGCCAGCAGCGCCGTCCCCTTGGGCTACACCTTC
CDR3: CASSAVPLGYTF

D: TRBD1
size: once
J: TRBJ2-7
V: TRBV11-2
DNA: TGTGCCAGCAGCCTAGACAGGGCTAGTGACGAGCAGTACTTC
CDR3: CASSLDRASDEQYF

D: .
size: .
J: TRBJ1-2
V: TRBV6-5
DNA: TGTGCCAGCAGCTCTACAGAGAACTATGGCTACACCTTC
CDR3: CASSSTENYGYTF

D: TRBD2
size: .
J: TRBJ2-1
V: TRBV5-1
DNA: TGCGCCAGCAGCTTGGGGAGCGGGATGGGGGACAATGAGCAGTTCTTC
CDR3: CASSLGSGMGDNEQFF

D: .
size: few
J: TRBJ1-1
V: TRBV29-1
DNA: TGCAGCGTGCCCTTGCCCACGGAAGCTTTCTTT
CDR3: CSVPLPTEAFF

D: .
size: .
J: TRBJ2-5
V: TRBV20-1
DNA: TGCAGTGCTAGAGATTCACGAAGCCAGTACTTC
CDR3: CSARDSRSQYF

D: TRBD2
size: .
J: TRBJ2-4
V: TRBV7-9
DNA: TGTGCCAGCAGCTTTCGGGAGGGGGGAGTATACATTCAGTACTTC
CDR3: CASSFREGGVYIQYF

D: TRBD2
size: .
J: TRBJ2-1
V: TRBV10-1
DNA: TGCGCCAGCAGTGAGACTAGCGGGGGGGCCTACAATGAGCAGTTCTTC
CDR3: CASSETSGGAYNEQFF

D: TRBD1
size: few
J: TRBJ1-2
V: TRBV6-4
DNA: TGTGCCAGCAGCCAGGGACAGGGGGACTATGGCTACACCTTC
CDR3: CASSQGQGDYGYTF

D: TRBD1
size: .
J: TRBJ1-2
V: TRBV6-6
DNA: TGTGCCAGCAGACCATCCGGGACAGGGATTGGCTACACCTTC
CDR3: CASRPSGTGIGYTF

D: TRBD1
size: .
J: TRBJ1-5
V: TRBV7-8
DNA: TGTGCCAGCAGCTTATGGGGGACAGATAATCAGCCCCAGCATTTT
CDR3: CASSLWGTDNQPQHF

D: .
size: .
J: TRBJ1-2
V: TRBV5-1
DNA: TGCGCCAGCAGCGACCAGGGAGAGTATGGCTACACCTTC
CDR3: CASSDQGEYGYTF

D: TRBD2
size: few
J: TRBJ2-5
V: TRBV6-5
DNA: TGTGCCAGCAGTTACTCGAGCGGGGGTGAGGAGACCCAGTACTTC
CDR3: CASSYSSGGEETQYF

D: TRBD1
size: .
J: TRBJ2-2
V: TRBV6-1
DNA: TGTGCCAGCAGTGAAGAGTGGACAGGCGGGGAGCTGTTTTTT
CDR3: CASSEEWTGGELFF

D: .
size: .
J: TRBJ2-7
V: TRBV7-3
DNA: TGTGCCAGCAGCTTAGGCCGGGGTGAGGGCGAGCAGTACTTC
CDR3: CASSLGRGEGEQYF

D: TRBD1
size: .
J: TRBJ1-1
V: TRBV2
DNA: TGTGCCAGCAGCGACTTCCGGGACAGGGGGCGTTACACTGAAGCTTTCTTT
CDR3: CASSDFRDRGRYTEAFF

D: .
size: .
J: TRBJ2-7
V: TRBV7-9
DNA: TGTGCCAGCAGCCGTTCCTACGAGCAGTACTTC
CDR3: CASSRSYEQYF

D: TRBD1
size: .
J: TRBJ2-7
V: TRBV18
DNA: TGTGCCAGCTCACCACTGGGACAGGGGGTGGCCTACGAGCAGTACTTC
CDR3: CASSPLGQGVAYEQYF

D: .
size: .
J: TRBJ1-4
V: TRBV23-1
DNA: TGCGCCAGCAGTCAATCTCGGCAAACTAATGAAAAACTGTTTTTT
CDR3: CASSQSRQTNEKLFF

D: .
size: few
J: TRBJ2-5
V: TRBV30
DNA: TGTGCCTGGAGTCGGGGTGGGGTAGAGACCCAGTACTTC
CDR3: CAWSRGGVETQYF

D: .
size: .
J: TRBJ2-1
V: TRBV7-9
DNA: TGTGCCAGCAGCCCACAGTTCTTC
CDR3: CASSPQFF

D: .
size: medium-sized
J: TRBJ2-7
V: TRBV7-9
DNA: TGTGCCAGCAGCGAGTCCGGGGTCACCTACGAGCAGTACTTC
CDR3: CASSESGVTYEQYF

D: .
size: .
J: TRBJ2-1
V: TRBV5-4
DNA: TGTGCCAGCAGCTTGGGGCTAGGTCCTACCTACAATGAGCAGTTCTTC
CDR3: CASSLGLGPTYNEQFF

D: TRBD1
size: .
J: TRBJ2-7
V: TRBV15
DNA: TGTGCCACCAGCTACGACAGGGGATGGTACGAGCAGTACTTC
CDR3: CATSYDRGWYEQYF